This note documents a single TCR beta chain sequence. Antigen unknown. The sample's time point: cycle 4 day 1 (C4D1), after 5 to 7 weeks of nivolumab. Brentuximab vedotin exposure varied, and every patient relapsed after autologous stem cell transplantation. Negative selection with magnetic separation was used to purify CD4+ T cells from thawed PBMCs. Profiling relied on immunoSEQ multiplex PCR, and the TCRdb table lists in-frame clones only, not all of them. The sample lists some 10,000 clones, around 80% occurring once. The entry originates in a study of PD-1 blockade in classical Hodgkin lymphoma. The CDR3 totals 14 residues. Trimming stripped 4 bases from V and 5 bases from J, with 14 bases between. Germline V gene lookup returns CDR1 SGHTA and CDR2 FQGTGA. The study, taken as a whole, reports: Among the patients, those starting nivolumab under 1 year after ASCT were excluded. By cycle point C4D1, TCR diversity had risen significantly in CD4+ cells (but not CD8+ cells).

This TCR derives from a human donor with classical Hodgkin lymphoma. The sequences come from CD4+ T cells from blood, collected before the fourth cycle of nivolumab. J is TRBJ2-5 and V is TRBV7-3; D perhaps matches TRBD1 (6 bases). CDR3 amino acids: CASSYRAGGETQYF. CDR3 bases: TGTGCCAGCAGCTACAGGGCTGGCGGGGAGACCCAGTACTTC.